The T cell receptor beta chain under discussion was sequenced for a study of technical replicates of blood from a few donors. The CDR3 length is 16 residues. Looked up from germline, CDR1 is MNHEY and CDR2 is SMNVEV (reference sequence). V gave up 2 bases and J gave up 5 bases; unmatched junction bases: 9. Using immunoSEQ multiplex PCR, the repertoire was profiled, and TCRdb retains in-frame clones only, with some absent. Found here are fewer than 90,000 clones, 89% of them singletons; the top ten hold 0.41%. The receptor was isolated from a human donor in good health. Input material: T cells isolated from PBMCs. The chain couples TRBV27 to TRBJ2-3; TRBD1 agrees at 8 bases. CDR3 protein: CASSLRQGLGEDTQYF. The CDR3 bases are TGTGCCAGCAGTTTACGACAGGGGTTAGGGGAAGATACGCAGTATTTT.